This T cell receptor (beta chain) stems from a study of blood T cell repertoires in COVID-19 (dated by TCRdb to about 2020). With respect to the entire study: Collaborator samples came from the United States, Italy and Spain and covered acute and convalescent phases of COVID-19. The prospective study material was composed of cDNA or gDNA derived from T cells, B-cell-depleted T cells, or PBMCs. Subjects who had been exposed to COVID-19, were actively infected with it, or had recovered from it provided the deeply sampled blood TCRbeta repertoires that made up the dataset. The repertoires were made available in a free public database intended to serve as a resource for research on the immune response to SARS-CoV-2. The samples were drawn from the first 160 participants of the ongoing ImmuneRACE study and from more than 1,000 subjects provided by 6 global collaborators. Sample metadata almost always included a de-identified subject ID, COVID-19 status, age in years and sex. Where available, HLA class I and class II types were taken from metadata supplied by the sample provider and were not determined by assay-based typing.

In the prospective study, participants were about 18 to 95 years old, resided in 20 to 30 geographic areas of the United States, and were enrolled through a virtual design. Cohort assignment in the prospective study relied on participant-reported clinical history from a screening survey and a study questionnaire. In the prospective study, whole blood, serum and a nasopharyngeal or oropharyngeal swab were collected from each participant by mobile phlebotomists. Participants in the prospective study had the option to provide additional blood draws and questionnaires over a 2-month period. Blood samples from the prospective study were shipped frozen or at room temperature prior to DNA extraction. CDR1 and CDR2 (LNHNV, YYDKDF) derive from the germline V gene (reference sequence). Trimming takes 0 bases off V and 0 bases off J; junction bases not matched to a gene: 8. Including cysteine and phenylalanine, the CDR3 has 18 amino acids. Only CDR3 DNA remains: 54 bases, in frame from the first base.

Points the paper makes about the study in general: The quantity of clinical and demographic metadata differed by source and by participant and was supplied without curation.

About this clone: This clone's antigen is unknown. No much larger clone exists at a distance of one base, and base qualities are not known.

The immunoSEQ Assay, a bias-controlled multiplex PCR, was used to amplify TCRbeta CDR3 regions from genomic DNA. Under the source paper's analysis protocol: Nucleated cell counts per sample were estimated from amplification of reference gene primers within the assay. To quantify the absolute abundance of each unique TCRbeta CDR3 rearrangement, sequence reads were collapsed and filtered. For each sample, productive Simpson clonality was calculated by taking the square root of Simpson's diversity index across productive rearrangements. TCRdb limited this immuneACCESS table to in-frame rearrangements with V and J called. A share of clones is missing; checked studies link under half to unresolved V genes, and the rest is unexplained. V and J calls plus clone size are reproduced from that table; the DNA served to infer D and trimming. A total of 70,000 to 90,000 clones appear in this sample, roughly 91% of them only once. The top ten clonotypes cover roughly 1% of the sample.

The chain uses TRBV15 and TRBJ1-5, with 7 central nucleotides matching TRBD1. This clonotype was sampled from a woman between 45 and 65 years old with acute COVID-19. Sequenced: PBMCs or T cells enriched from blood (not recorded which). The CDR3 in this case is CATSRDLGTVISNQPQHF. The sequence in DNA is TGTGCCACCAGCAGAGATCTGGGGACAGTAATTAGCAATCAGCCCCAGCATTTT.